This entry lists 30 T cell receptor beta chains sequenced from one sample in a study of CDR3 diversity in severe acne. TCRdb processed the PCR reads anew with MiXCR; each CDR3 protein has one entry. This table holds around 100,000 distinct CDR3 sequences, 51% found once. Sequenced: blood. Receptor source: a male donor with acne.

J is TRBJ2-2 and V is TRBV19; D gene ambiguous. Germline CDR1 reads LNHDA; CDR2 reads SQIVND (reference sequence). Between the trimmed V and J ends, which lost 10 bases and 4 bases, there was a span of 13 bases. CDR3 length equals 13 residues. The CDR3 spells CATAASFTGELFF. The CDR3 coding sequence is TGTGCCACCGCAGCGAGTTTCACCGGGGAGCTGTTTTTT.

The chain links TRBV20-1 to TRBJ2-1; possibly TRBD2 for D (5 bases). Germline CDR1 is DFQATT and CDR2 is SNEGSKA (reference sequence). The CDR3 is 15 residues long. V dropped 0 bases and J dropped 9 bases, with 18 bases sitting between them. CDR3 amino acids: CSARDLRSGKAEQFF. In DNA, the CDR3 is TGCAGTGCTAGAGATCTGCGCTCGGGGAAGGCTGAGCAGTTCTTC.

J is TRBJ2-7 and V is TRBV28; 11 nucleotides line up with TRBD2. Germline CDR1 reads MDHEN; CDR2 reads SYDVKM. The trim removed 6 bases at V and 1 base at J, leaving 2 bases unmatched. CDR3 length: 14 amino acids. DNA of the CDR3: TGTGCCAGCAGACTAGCGGGAGATTCCTACGAGCAGTACTTC. Its protein product is CASRLAGDSYEQYF.

The chain has TRBV20-1 and TRBJ2-2; 7 nucleotides agree with TRBD2. This CDR3 has 13 residues. Germline CDR1 is DFQATT and CDR2 is SNEGSKA (reference sequence). V trimming: 0 bases; J trimming: 7 bases; junction bases outside the gene matches: 2. The CDR3 sequence is CSARDPSGGELFF. DNA for the CDR3: TGCAGTGCTAGAGATCCTAGCGGCGGGGAGCTGTTTTTT.

The chain joins TRBV7-8 to TRBJ2-5; D unclear. CDR3 size: 15 residues. Trimming took off 5 bases at V and 3 bases at J, with 16 bases between the two ends. Germline V gives CDR1 SGHVS, CDR2 FQNEAQ. DNA of the CDR3: TGTGCCAGCAGCCCGACGCATGTGGTCGAAGAGACCCAGTACTTC. Translated, it gives CASSPTHVVEETQYF.

This clonotype was detected only once. V and J are TRBV7-6 and TRBJ1-1; possibly TRBD1 for D (5 bases). This CDR3 is built from 14 residues. The germline CDR1 and CDR2 sequences are SGHVS and FNYEAQ. The ends were cut back, 1 base at V and 4 bases at J, with 10 bases in the middle. The CDR3 loop reads CASSLGPGSTEAFF. CDR3 nucleotide sequence: TGTGCCAGCAGCTTAGGTCCAGGGAGCACTGAAGCTTTCTTT.

This clonotype rates as medium-sized. The genes are TRBV29-1 and TRBJ2-3; D is unresolved. V lost 0 bases and J 0 bases, leaving 10 bases between the germline ends. CDR3 size: 15 residues. Germline CDR1 reads SQVTM; CDR2 reads ANQGSEA. The CDR3: CSVEDASGSTDTQYF. The CDR3 DNA is TGCAGCGTTGAAGACGCCTCGGGTAGCACAGATACGCAGTATTTT.

The gene calls are TRBV25-1 and TRBJ2-5; D may be TRBD2 (7 bases). Trimming pared 1 base from V and 5 bases from J, leaving 11 bases between. The CDR3 is made up of 14 amino acids. The germline CDR1 and CDR2 sequences are MGHDK and SYGVNS. CDR3 in amino acids: CASSEFGGAETQYF. In nucleotides, the CDR3 is TGTGCCAGCAGTGAATTTGGGGGGGCTGAGACCCAGTACTTC. Variable domain in full (rest from reference TRBV25-1 and TRBJ2-5): EADIYQTPRYLVIGTGKKITLECSQTMGHDKMYWYQQDPGMELHLIHYSYGVNSTEKGDLSSESTVSRIRTEHFPLTLESARPSHTSQYLCASSEFGGAETQYFGPGTRLLVL.

A note on this clonotype: At one end the junction does not follow the germline gene, possibly because of a read error. The gene calls are TRBV7-7 and TRBJ2-5; D unresolved. The length of the CDR3 is 13 residues. In germline, CDR1 is SSHAT, CDR2 FNYEAQ (reference sequence). Written as DNA, the CDR3 is TGTGCTAGCAGCTTATCGCAGCAAGAGACCCAGTACTTC. Encoded protein: CASSLSQQETQYF.

This chain connects TRBV10-3 to TRBJ1-1; the D is unclear. The CDR3 is 15 amino acids. Germline V gene data show CDR1 as ENHRY and CDR2 as SYGVKD. Trimming removed 3 bases at V and 1 base at J, with 12 bases between. CDR3 nucleotide sequence: TGTGCCATCAGTGACCCCGATGGGAGGAACACTGAAGCTTTCTTT. Translation: CAISDPDGRNTEAFF.

This clonotype was counted between two and nine times. V and J are TRBV6-1 and TRBJ2-1; 7 bases are shared with TRBD1. With 8 bases clipped from V and 9 bases from J, the junction kept 16 bases outside the gene matches. Germline assignment: CDR1 MNHNS and CDR2 SASEGT. This CDR3 region has 15 residues. CDR3 sequence (DNA): TGTGCCAGCGTCGAGGGGGCAGGACGGGCTCCTGAGCAGTTCTTC. This sequence encodes CASVEGAGRAPEQFF.

On this clonotype itself: Given the absence of the conserved phenylalanine or tryptophan at the CDR3 end, a read error is likely. The gene calls are TRBV30 and TRBJ1-1, with a possible D match to TRBD1 (5 bases). This CDR3 is 11 amino acids long. Trimming took 3 bases from V and 7 from J, leaving 9 bases between them. CDR1 GTSNPN and CDR2 SVGIG come from the germline V gene (reference sequence). DNA for the CDR3: TGTGCCTGGAGAAGGGGAGATGAAGCTTTCTCT. Residues: CAWRRGDEAFS.

This chain connects TRBV7-9 to TRBJ2-2; 7 bases map to TRBD1. CDR3 size: 15 residues. The junction had 12 bases not matched to a gene; V was cut back by 8 bases and J by 6 bases. Germline V lookup: CDR1 SEHNR, CDR2 FQNEAQ (reference sequence). Here the CDR3 DNA reads TGTGCCAGCCTAAGGACAGGTTCGGGGTCCGGGGAGCTGTTTTTT. Its translation is CASLRTGSGSGELFF.

The J gene is TRBJ1-4, the V gene TRBV28; TRBD1 might be the D (5 bases). V lost 4 bases to trimming and J lost 8 bases, with 17 bases between them. CDR1 is MDHEN, CDR2 SYDVKM, per germline. CDR3 length: 15 residues. CDR3 in DNA: TGTGCCAGCAGTTCGAGGACACCGGTCGGCGAAAAACTGTTTTTT. Protein: CASSSRTPVGEKLFF.

Ten or more counts support this clonotype. The V call is TRBV7-2, the J call TRBJ1-2; D might be TRBD1 (6 bases). Per the germline V gene, CDR1 is SGHTA and CDR2 is FQGNSA. This CDR3 has 14 amino acids. V was pared by 3 bases and J by 8 bases, with 16 bases between. The CDR3 DNA follows: TGTGCCAGCAGCTTCGGGACACAGGGCCCCGGCTACACCTTC. Amino acid sequence: CASSFGTQGPGYTF.

Notes on this clonotype: This clone may be a read error of a much larger clone one base away. The chain carries TRBV6-5 and TRBJ2-6; no clear D. Trimming took 2 bases from V and 0 from J, leaving 5 bases between them. The germline gives CDR1 MNHEY, CDR2 SVGAGI. The CDR3 sequence is 15 residues long. CDR3 bases: TGTGCCAGCAGTTACAAGTTCTCTGGGGCCAACGTCCTGACTTTC. It yields the protein CASSYKFSGANVLTF.

The gene calls are TRBV6-1 and TRBJ2-7; D is ambiguous. The length of the CDR3 is 12 residues. Germline lookup yields CDR1 MNHNS and CDR2 SASEGT. The CDR3 region has the DNA TGTGCCAGCAGTGACCAGAGCTACGAGCGGTACGTC. Translated: CASSDQSYERYV.

The chain joins TRBV12-3 or TRBV12-4 to TRBJ1-4; D is uncertain. The CDR3 has 13 amino acids. V was clipped by 6 bases and J by 7 bases, with 12 bases between them. Here the CDR3 DNA reads TGTGCCAGCAGGGGAGTGGGGATTGAAAAACTGTTTTTT. It codes for CASRGVGIEKLFF.

The gene calls are TRBV7-9 and TRBJ2-7; 9 bases line up with TRBD1. This CDR3 is built from 13 residues. Per germline, CDR1 SEHNR and CDR2 FQNEAQ (reference sequence). Trimming at V came to 5 bases and at J to 6 bases, leaving 5 bases not matched to a gene. CDR3 sequence reads: CASSGTGLSEQYF. CDR3 bases: TGTGCCAGCAGCGGGACAGGGCTCAGCGAGCAGTACTTC.

The chain employs TRBV25-1 and TRBJ1-2; a weak D match, TRBD1 (5 bases). The CDR3 runs to 15 residues. Germline V gene data show CDR1 as MGHDK and CDR2 as SYGVNS. V was shortened by 6 bases and J by 3 bases, with 17 bases between the two germline ends. CDR3: CASSLGTGRDYGYTF. CDR3 sequence (DNA): TGTGCCAGCAGCTTGGGGACTGGCAGAGACTATGGCTACACCTTC.

The chain employs TRBV6-1 and TRBJ2-5, with 14 bases matching TRBD2. J gave up 2 bases and V 4 bases, and 0 bases lay outside the gene matches. From germline, CDR1 is MNHNS and CDR2 SASEGT. The CDR3 runs to 15 residues. The CDR3, as DNA: TGTGCCAGCAGTGGACTAGCGGGGGGGCAAGAGACCCAGTACTTC. It is translated as CASSGLAGGQETQYF.

This chain uses TRBV6-5 with TRBJ2-2, with 7 bases aligning to TRBD1. The CDR3 covers 14 residues. V dropped 2 bases and J dropped 3; count of bases not matched to a gene: 0. Germline V gene data show CDR1 as MNHEY and CDR2 as SVGAGI. The CDR3 DNA sequence: TGTGCCAGCAGTTACAGGGGGCACACCGGGGAGCTGTTTTTT. Translated, it gives CASSYRGHTGELFF.

At least ten counts were recorded for this clonotype. The chain employs TRBV7-9 and TRBJ2-3; possibly TRBD2 for D (5 bases). Germline V gene data show CDR1 as SEHNR and CDR2 as FQNEAQ (reference sequence). CDR3 size: 14 residues. V shed 5 bases and J shed 0 bases, with 9 bases lying between them. CDR3 DNA sequence: TGTGCCAGCAGCCTTACTAGTAGCACAGATACGCAGTATTTT. This encodes CASSLTSSTDTQYF.

V is TRBV27 and J is TRBJ2-1; 11 nucleotides match TRBD1. CDR3 size: 13 residues. The germline CDR1 and CDR2 sequences are MNHEY and SMNVEV (reference sequence). V dropped 10 bases and J dropped 6; count of bases not matched to a gene: 5. CDR3 loop: CANGTGGINEQFF. Here the CDR3 DNA reads TGTGCCAACGGGACAGGGGGTATCAATGAGCAGTTCTTC.

This clonotype was observed once. The chain is built from TRBV15 and TRBJ2-3; D ambiguous. CDR1 LNHNV and CDR2 YYDKDF come from the germline V gene (reference sequence). The CDR3 spans 19 residues. V was trimmed by 1 base and J by 2 bases, leaving 22 bases between them. CDR3 in amino acids: CATSRVSTVTRRYTDTQYF. CDR3 bases: TGTGCCACCAGCAGAGTGTCCACGGTTACGAGAAGGTACACAGATACGCAGTATTTT.

Remarks on this clonotype: One base away lies a much larger clone, so this may be a sequencing read error. The V and J genes are TRBV4-1 and TRBJ2-7; possibly TRBD1 for D (7 bases). Germline CDR1 MGHRA, CDR2 YSYEKL. Trimming stripped 5 bases from V and 6 bases from J, with 23 bases between. This CDR3 contains 16 residues. The CDR3 here is CASSLGGGTGACEQYF. The DNA for the CDR3 is TGCGCCAGCAGCTTAGGAGGGGGCACAGGTGCCTGCGAGCAGTACTTC.

There are many counts of this clonotype. This chain connects TRBV2 to TRBJ1-5; D not certain. The V gene's germline CDR1 is SNHLY and CDR2 FYNNEI. This CDR3 has 13 residues. V was clipped by 10 bases and J by 0 bases, with 10 bases between them. CDR3 in DNA: TGTGCCACCTCGACGGATAGCAATCAGCCCCAGCATTTT. Translated, it gives CATSTDSNQPQHF.

The chain has TRBV4-2 and TRBJ2-7; 7 bases are shared with TRBD2. Germline CDR1 is LGHNA and CDR2 is YNFKEQ. V trimming: 1 base; J trimming: 7 bases; junction bases outside the gene matches: 16. The CDR3 is 17 amino acids. The DNA for the CDR3 is TGTGCCAGCAGCCAAGCGGGGAGCAGACTAGCCCCACGGGAGCAGTACTTC. This codes for CASSQAGSRLAPREQYF.

This chain links TRBV7-2 with TRBJ2-7, with 8 nucleotides matching TRBD2. Germline loops: CDR1 SGHTA, CDR2 FQGNSA. Losses at the gene ends were 4 bases for V and 7 bases for J; bases not matched to a gene: 9. This CDR3 comprises 14 residues. In DNA, the CDR3 is TGTGCCAGCAGCTCTTTAGCGGGATGGCGGGAGCAGTACTTC. It is translated as CASSSLAGWREQYF.

This chain joins TRBV5-1 and TRBJ2-1; a weak D match, TRBD2 (6 bases). Germline V lookup: CDR1 SGHRS, CDR2 YFSETQ. This CDR3 is 14 amino acids long. The V end was cut by 2 bases, the J end by 6 bases, with 12 bases between. The CDR3 nucleotides are TGCGCCAGCAGCTTAACCGGGAGCCTCAATGAGCAGTTCTTC. Translation gives CASSLTGSLNEQFF.